This T cell receptor (beta chain) derives from a study of T cell changes during pregnancy in multiple sclerosis. Trimming shortened V by 6 bases and J by 9 bases, and 15 bases separated the two germline ends. Germline CDR1 and CDR2: LNHNV and YYDKDF (reference sequence). The CDR3 contains 13 residues. Produced via immunoSEQ multiplex PCR; TCRdb's table is partial and in-frame only. Of 84,000 or so clones in the sample, 94% were seen once. The chain has TRBV15 and TRBJ2-1, with a possible D match to TRBD2 (6 bases). This specimen was peripheral blood, taken in the third trimester of pregnancy. The receptor comes from a female donor with multiple sclerosis, enrolled in a pregnancy study. The DNA for the CDR3 is TGTGCCACCAGGCCAGGGAGGCAAAGTGAGCAGTTCTTC. Residues: CATRPGRQSEQFF.